Below, 2 T cell receptor beta chains from the same sample are listed, as sequenced in a study of cytomegalovirus exposure and HLA in healthy donors. PCR amplification relied on 60 Vbeta primers (plus 13 Jbeta primers). Here immunoSEQ multiplex PCR was the method, and the copy in TCRdb shows in-frame clones only, minus some. The table shows 200,000 or so clones, with about 80% occurring only once. Input material: PBMCs. The receptors shown here come from a woman aged 50 to 60 in good health and CMV-seropositive.

This chain uses TRBV11-2 with TRBJ2-6; D not resolved. Trimming removed 5 bases at V and 5 bases at J, with 10 bases between. The germline CDR1 and CDR2 sequences are SGHAT and FQNNGV. There are 14 residues in the CDR3. This CDR3 reads CASSTSGRANVLTF. CDR3 in DNA: TGTGCCAGCAGCACAAGTGGTAGGGCCAACGTCCTGACTTTC.

This chain connects TRBV6-1 to TRBJ1-2, with D unclear. Trimming took off 4 bases at V and 0 bases at J, with 9 bases between the two ends. The germline gives CDR1 MNHNS, CDR2 SASEGT. There are 14 residues in the CDR3. CDR3 coding DNA: TGTGCCAGCAGTGCCTATTTAGCTAACTATGGCTACACCTTC. This translates into CASSAYLANYGYTF.